This entry lists 32 T cell receptor beta chains sequenced from one sample in a study of CD8 T cells in ankylosing spondylitis. A single record per CDR3 protein comes from TCRdb applying MiXCR to the 5' RACE reads. The sample has 200,000 to 300,000 distinct CDR3 sequences; about 10% are singletons. Input material: blood, either unsorted or a sorted T cell fraction (not recorded which). Receptors were obtained from a male donor with ankylosing spondylitis or in good health (not recorded which).

This clonotype was observed many times. The chain couples TRBV7-8 to TRBJ1-3; 7 bases map to TRBD1. The germline gives CDR1 SGHVS, CDR2 FQNEAQ. The V segment lost 4 bases and the J segment 0 bases; nucleotides outside the gene matches: 9. The CDR3 consists of 17 residues. DNA for the CDR3: TGTGCCAGCAGCTCCATCTCGACAGGGAACTCTGGAAACACCATATATTTT. This gives the protein CASSSISTGNSGNTIYF.

This clonotype was recorded at least ten times. This chain connects TRBV12-3 or TRBV12-4 to TRBJ2-7; tentatively, D is TRBD2 (5 bases). This CDR3 spans 15 amino acids. Trimming took 5 bases from V and 5 from J, leaving 19 bases between them. In DNA, the CDR3 is TGTGCCAGCAGTCCCGTTTCCGGGGTTTGGAACGAGCAGTACTTC. This translates into CASSPVSGVWNEQYF.

The rearrangement uses TRBV12-3 or TRBV12-4 and TRBJ2-5; TRBD1 aligns across 8 bases. V dropped 5 bases and J dropped 4; count of bases not matched to a gene: 9. The CDR3 has 15 residues. The CDR3 here is CASSRRQGQRETQYF. CDR3 coding DNA: TGTGCCAGCAGTCGACGACAGGGGCAGCGAGAGACCCAGTACTTC.

The table lists this clonotype with many counts. The V call is TRBV29-1, the J call TRBJ2-5; 12 positions agree with TRBD2. The CDR3 is made up of 14 amino acids. CDR1 and CDR2 from the germline V gene are SQVTM and ANQGSEA. V gave up 4 bases and J gave up 5 bases; unmatched junction bases: 5. The CDR3 region has the DNA TGCAGCGTTGGGCTAGCGGGAGGGCCGGAGACCCAGTACTTC. Translation gives CSVGLAGGPETQYF.

This clonotype occurred a few times. The chain employs TRBV7-2 and TRBJ1-2, with 7 nucleotides matching TRBD1. Germline values: CDR1 SGHTA, CDR2 FQGNSA. There are 13 residues in the CDR3. The J segment lost 6 bases and the V segment lost 5 bases, leaving 6 bases of the junction unmatched. The CDR3 DNA is TGTGCCAGCAGCCGGGACAGACGCAATGGCTACACCTTC. Encoded protein: CASSRDRRNGYTF.

The table lists this clonotype with many counts. This sequence joins TRBV3-1 and TRBJ2-2; no firm D call. CDR1 is LGHDT, CDR2 YNNKEL, per germline (reference sequence). V dropped 5 bases and J dropped 5 bases, with 6 bases sitting between them. CDR3 length equals 12 residues. CDR3 nucleotide sequence: TGTGCCAGCAGCTACGGGACCGGGGAGCTGTTTTTT. Amino acids: CASSYGTGELFF. Full variable domain (rest looked up from reference TRBV3-1 and TRBJ2-2): DTAVSQTPKYLVTQMGNDKSIKCEQNLGHDTMYWYKQDSKKFLKIMFSYNNKELIINETVPNRFSPKSPDKAHLNLHINSLELGDSAVYFCASSYGTGELFFGEGSRLTVL.

This clonotype has ten or more counts. This chain connects TRBV30 to TRBJ2-3, with D perhaps TRBD1 (7 bases). Trimming took off 1 base at V and 1 base at J, with 15 bases between the two ends. CDR3 length equals 16 residues. The germline CDR1 and CDR2 sequences are GTSNPN and SVGIG (reference sequence). The DNA for the CDR3 is TGTGCCTGGAGTGAAGATTCAGGGGGGCGCACAGATACGCAGTATTTT. This translates into CAWSEDSGGRTDTQYF.

This clonotype was found many times. The chain joins TRBV27 to TRBJ2-7, with 8 bases fitting TRBD1. There are 13 residues in the CDR3. With 9 bases clipped from V and 1 base from J, the junction kept 5 bases outside the gene matches. Germline V lookup: CDR1 MNHEY, CDR2 SMNVEV (reference sequence). CDR3 loop: CASGQGGSYEQYF. The DNA of the CDR3 is TGTGCCAGTGGACAGGGTGGGTCCTACGAGCAGTACTTC.

This clonotype has ten or more counts. The rearrangement joins TRBV12-3 or TRBV12-4 to TRBJ2-2, with D uncertain. Trimming took off 3 bases at V and 5 bases at J, with 7 bases between the two ends. The CDR3 runs to 13 residues. The CDR3 DNA reads TGTGCCAGCAGTTTCGATTGGACCGGGGAGCTGTTTTTT. Its protein is CASSFDWTGELFF.

The sample holds many counts of this clonotype. The chain recombines TRBV11-2 with TRBJ2-3, with D hard to call. There are 15 residues in the CDR3. Trimming shortened V by 3 bases and J by 4 bases, and 14 bases separated the two germline ends. Germline lookup yields CDR1 SGHAT and CDR2 FQNNGV. The chain's CDR3 is CASSFRAYPADTQYF. Written as DNA, the CDR3 is TGTGCCAGCAGCTTCCGAGCATACCCGGCAGATACGCAGTATTTT.

This clonotype has a count of ten or more. This sequence joins TRBV29-1 and TRBJ1-2, with 9 bases fitting TRBD1. The CDR3 has 13 amino acids. Germline trimming cut 6 bases from V and 6 bases from J; bases unmatched to any gene: 8. Looked up from germline, CDR1 is SQVTM and CDR2 is ANQGSEA. CDR3 DNA sequence: TGCAGCGTGGGGGTCGGACAGGGGAATGGCTACACCTTC. Protein: CSVGVGQGNGYTF.

Many counts were recorded for this clonotype. V and J are TRBV19 and TRBJ2-1; the match to TRBD2 covers 8 bases. Germline CDR1 is LNHDA and CDR2 is SQIVND (reference sequence). Trimming removed 5 bases from V and 4 bases from J; junction bases left unmatched: 10. CDR3 length: 16 amino acids. CDR3 sequence: CASSSPRQRGYNEQFF. In DNA form, the CDR3 reads TGTGCCAGTAGTTCTCCCCGACAGCGGGGGTACAATGAGCAGTTCTTC.

This clonotype has at least ten counts. The rearrangement links TRBV20-1 to TRBJ2-7; 8 nucleotides match TRBD2. After removal of 3 bases from V and 6 bases from J, the junction contained 13 bases not matched to a gene. Germline CDR1 and CDR2: DFQATT and SNEGSKA (reference sequence). The CDR3 totals 15 residues. The CDR3 coding sequence is TGCAGTGCTAGGATGGCGGGAGGTCTGCAGGGCGAGCAGTACTTC. As protein: CSARMAGGLQGEQYF.

With regard to this clonotype: A much larger clone differs by one base, so this may be a read error. The chain employs TRBV7-2 and TRBJ2-1, with no clear D. Germline V gene data show CDR1 as SGHTA and CDR2 as FQGNSA. The CDR3 extends over 13 amino acids. The DNA for the CDR3 is TGTGCCAGCAGCCCCCTGAACTGGGATGAGCAGCTCTTC. Protein sequence: CASSPLNWDEQLF.

This clonotype occurred many times. The chain joins TRBV4-1 to TRBJ2-7; tentatively, D is TRBD1 or TRBD2 (5 bases each). The CDR3 has 15 residues. Germline loops: CDR1 MGHRA, CDR2 YSYEKL. The V and J ends lost 3 bases and 1 base respectively, with 13 bases between them. This CDR3 reads CASSQARDRSYEQYF. Here the CDR3 DNA reads TGCGCCAGCAGCCAGGCCCGGGACCGATCCTACGAGCAGTACTTC.

This clonotype has at least ten counts. The chain combines TRBV18 with TRBJ1-1; D gene unclear. CDR3 size: 13 residues. V lost 2 bases and J lost 1, with 5 bases in between. Germline lookup yields CDR1 KGHSH and CDR2 LQKENI. The CDR3 sequence: CASSPMQNTEAFF. The CDR3 DNA is TGTGCCAGCTCACCAATGCAGAACACTGAAGCTTTCTTT.

This clonotype was seen repeatedly, ten times or more. The chain employs TRBV5-1 and TRBJ2-7, with 9 positions matching TRBD1. Trimming at V came to 4 bases and at J to 6 bases, leaving 8 bases not matched to a gene. CDR1 and CDR2 from the germline V gene are SGHRS and YFSETQ. The CDR3 has 14 residues. CDR3 sequence reads: CASSPGTGPGEQYF. CDR3 nucleotide sequence: TGCGCCAGCAGCCCCGGGACAGGGCCTGGCGAGCAGTACTTC.

This clonotype was observed a single time. The rearrangement links TRBV30 to TRBJ2-2, with D hard to call. CDR1 and CDR2 from the germline V gene are GTSNPN and SVGIG (reference sequence). Trimming removed 3 bases from V and 4 bases from J, with 9 bases in between. CDR3 size: 13 residues. CDR3 sequence (DNA): TGTGCCTGGAGAACTGCGGTCACCGGGGAGCTGTTTTTT. It yields the protein CAWRTAVTGELFF. Using reference TRBV30 and TRBJ2-2 for the parts outside the CDR3, the full variable domain is SQTIHQWPATLVQPVGSPLSLECTVEGTSNPNLYWYRQAAGRGLQLLFYSVGIGQISSEVPQNLSASRPQDRQFILSSKKLLLSDSGFYLCAWRTAVTGELFFGEGSRLTVL.

This clonotype was observed at least ten times. V and J are TRBV28 and TRBJ2-7; 8 bases line up with TRBD1. There are 15 residues in the CDR3. Germline V gene lookup returns CDR1 MDHEN and CDR2 SYDVKM. The junction had 6 bases not matched to a gene; V was cut back by 3 bases and J by 2 bases. The CDR3 loop is CASSFAGQVTYEQYF. The CDR3 coding sequence is TGTGCCAGCAGTTTTGCGGGACAGGTTACCTACGAGCAGTACTTC.

There are many counts of this clonotype. V and J are TRBV6-1 and TRBJ2-7, with D tentatively TRBD2 (5 bases). The CDR3 is 14 amino acids. V lost 5 bases, J lost 2 bases, and 13 bases lay in between. The germline CDR1 and CDR2 sequences are MNHNS and SASEGT. DNA of the CDR3: TGTGCCAGCAGTCTGGACCGGGATACCTACGAGCAGTACTTC. Encoded protein: CASSLDRDTYEQYF.

This clonotype showed up many times. This chain links TRBV5-1 with TRBJ2-3; D gene unclear. Germline V lookup: CDR1 SGHRS, CDR2 YFSETQ. V lost 5 bases and J 2 bases, leaving 12 bases between the germline ends. This CDR3 region has 14 residues. This chain's CDR3 is CASSQEPLTDTQYF. DNA for the CDR3: TGCGCCAGCAGTCAGGAGCCTCTCACAGATACGCAGTATTTT.

J is TRBJ2-2 and V is TRBV5-1, with 8 bases lining up with TRBD2. Germline CDR1 reads SGHRS; CDR2 reads YFSETQ. V was clipped by 3 bases and J by 3 bases; unmatched bases: 10. The CDR3 sequence is 17 residues long. The CDR3: CASSSRSGSEYTGELFF. As DNA, the CDR3 is TGCGCCAGCAGCTCGCGCAGCGGGAGCGAGTACACCGGGGAGCTGTTTTTT.

This clonotype was picked up many times. The rearrangement joins TRBV15 to TRBJ1-5; the D is unclear. This CDR3 is built from 16 residues. CDR1 is LNHNV, CDR2 YYDKDF, per germline (reference sequence). Between the trimmed V and J ends, which lost 2 bases and 7 bases, there was a span of 18 bases. CDR3: CATSRPWALGQQPQHF. DNA for the CDR3: TGTGCCACCAGCAGACCTTGGGCTTTAGGCCAACAGCCCCAGCATTTT. Complete variable domain (other parts from reference TRBV15 and TRBJ1-5): DAMVIQNPRYQVTQFGKPVTLSCSQTLNHNVMYWYQQKSSQAPKLLFHYYDKDFNNEADTPDNFQSRRPNTSFCFLDIRSPGLGDTAMYLCATSRPWALGQQPQHFGDGTRLSIL.

The chain couples TRBV10-3 to TRBJ2-1; no firm D call. CDR3 length: 13 residues. CDR1 is ENHRY and CDR2 is SYGVKD in the germline V gene. Trimming left V 6 bases short and J 7 bases short, with 13 bases between. The CDR3: CAISHAGKNEQFF. The CDR3 bases are TGTGCCATCAGCCATGCTGGGAAGAATGAGCAGTTCTTC.

This clonotype was seen ten or more times. The chain uses TRBV30 and TRBJ1-2; 10 bases are shared with TRBD1. V lost 2 bases, J lost 3 bases, and 3 bases stayed unmatched. CDR1 and CDR2 (germline): GTSNPN, SVGIG (reference sequence). CDR3 length: 14 residues. The CDR3 coding sequence is TGTGCCTGGAGTTCCGGGACAGGGGACTATGGCTACACCTTC. It yields the protein CAWSSGTGDYGYTF.

The chain is built from TRBV6-5 and TRBJ2-1; possibly TRBD1 or TRBD2 for D (6 bases each). The V and J ends lost 2 bases and 5 bases respectively, with 13 bases between them. This CDR3 has 15 amino acids. Germline V gene sequence: CDR1 MNHEY, CDR2 SVGAGI. CDR3 in DNA: TGTGCCAGCAGTTACCCGGAAGGGGGGAACAATGAGCAGTTCTTC. As protein: CASSYPEGGNNEQFF.

At least ten counts were recorded for this clonotype. The chain employs TRBV3-1 and TRBJ2-7; D is unclear. The CDR3 is made up of 14 amino acids. The germline V gene has CDR1 LGHDT and CDR2 YNNKEL (reference sequence). V was pared by 2 bases and J by 5 bases, with 13 bases between. CDR3 in DNA: TGTGCCAGCAGCCAATCCCCTAACATGGACGAGCAGTACTTC. This sequence encodes CASSQSPNMDEQYF.

The chain combines TRBV27 with TRBJ2-1; tentative D call: TRBD1 (6 bases). The V end was cut by 4 bases, the J end by 0 bases, with 10 bases between. The V gene's germline CDR1 is MNHEY and CDR2 SMNVEV (reference sequence). This CDR3 is 15 amino acids long. CDR3 residues: CASSSAGDSYNEQFF. DNA for the CDR3: TGTGCCAGCAGTTCCGCAGGGGACTCCTACAATGAGCAGTTCTTC.

This clonotype has at least ten counts. The chain uses TRBV6-5 and TRBJ2-1, with D perhaps matching TRBD2 (5 bases). Germline CDR1 reads MNHEY; CDR2 reads SVGAGI. Trimming left V 6 bases short and J 2 bases short, with 14 bases between. This CDR3 has 15 amino acids. The CDR3 loop is CASRLTSTPYNEQFF. CDR3 sequence (DNA): TGTGCCAGCAGACTTACTAGTACCCCCTACAATGAGCAGTTCTTC.

This clonotype occurred once. The CDR3 ends on some other residue instead of the conserved phenylalanine or tryptophan, so this is likely a read error. This chain uses TRBV5-4 with TRBJ1-2; D is unresolved. This CDR3 contains 14 residues. Per the germline V gene, CDR1 is SGHNT and CDR2 is YYREEE (reference sequence). The V gene lost 0 bases and the J gene lost 7 bases, with 13 bases spanning the gap. CDR3 nucleotides: TGTGCCAGCAGCTTGGCCCGGCAGAAGGCTGGCTACACCTCC. It is translated as CASSLARQKAGYTS.

J is TRBJ2-5 and V is TRBV28, with TRBD2 identical over 8 bases. V was pared by 3 bases and J by 4 bases, with 13 bases of the junction left unmatched. The CDR3 has 17 amino acids. CDR1 MDHEN and CDR2 SYDVKM come from the germline V gene. The CDR3 coding sequence is TGTGCCAGCAGTTTCAGCCGGGGGGGGGCCGAGGGAGAGACCCAGTACTTC. Its translation is CASSFSRGGAEGETQYF.

The chain combines TRBV29-1 with TRBJ2-5; 8 bases match TRBD1. This CDR3 region has 13 residues. Germline assignment: CDR1 SQVTM and CDR2 ANQGSEA. The ends lost 3 bases at V and 6 bases at J; junction bases unmatched: 6. The CDR3 is CSVDGQGSKTQYF. CDR3 sequence (DNA): TGCAGCGTTGACGGACAGGGTTCGAAGACCCAGTACTTC.